What follows are 16 T cell receptor beta chains derived from one specimen sequenced in a study of CD8+ T cells in alopecia areata. The treatment is: oral pan-JAK inhibitor, 5-10 mg twice daily. Extraction of RNA preceded its reverse transcription into cDNA, which served as the sequencing template. The protocol was immunoSEQ multiplex PCR, while the TCRdb copy is restricted to in-frame clones and leaves out a portion. The profile shows 210,000 or so clones, under 70% of them singletons. This specimen was CD4+ T cells sorted from blood, taken at approximately week 42, from a patient treated with tofacitinib. The receptor source for this set is a human donor with alopecia areata.

The chain combines TRBV30 with TRBJ1-6, with D possibly TRBD1 on 5 matching bases. The germline gives CDR1 GTSNPN, CDR2 SVGIG (reference sequence). The V and J ends lost 3 bases and 9 bases respectively, with 15 bases between them. The CDR3 length is 14 residues. The CDR3 loop reads CAWSPGRAGSPLHF. The CDR3 bases are TGTGCCTGGAGCCCTGGCAGGGCGGGTTCACCCCTCCACTTT.

This chain links TRBV2 with TRBJ2-5; D gene ambiguous. Germline V lookup: CDR1 SNHLY, CDR2 FYNNEI. Trimming stripped 4 bases from V and 1 base from J, with 10 bases between. This CDR3 has 14 amino acids. The CDR3: CASSVGQLQETQYF. The CDR3, as DNA: TGTGCCAGCAGTGTTGGGCAGCTCCAAGAGACCCAGTACTTC.

J is TRBJ2-1 and V is TRBV29-1, with 15 bases matching TRBD2. Trimming cost V 6 bases and J 9 bases; bases outside gene matches: 12. CDR3 size: 16 residues. Germline CDR1 reads SQVTM; CDR2 reads ANQGSEA. CDR3 sequence (DNA): TGCAGCGTGTCCCAAAGCGGACTAGCGGGGGGGGTTGAGCAGTTCTTC. Translating gives CSVSQSGLAGGVEQFF.

The chain employs TRBV2 and TRBJ1-2; D is perhaps TRBD1 (6 bases). This CDR3 region has 16 residues. Trimming removed 1 base from V and 3 bases from J, with 15 bases in between. The germline V gene encodes CDR1 SNHLY and CDR2 FYNNEI. The CDR3 nucleotides read TGTGCCAGCAGTGAAGATAGGCAGGGGAGGCACTATGGCTACACCTTC. Residues: CASSEDRQGRHYGYTF.

Only one count was recorded for this clone. The rearrangement uses TRBV6-5 and TRBJ1-5; D is possibly TRBD1 (6 bases). Looked up from germline, CDR1 is MNHEY and CDR2 is SVGAGI. Trimming pared 5 bases from V and 0 bases from J, leaving 8 bases between. This CDR3 has 14 amino acids. As DNA, the CDR3 is TGTGCCAGCAGTCGGACAGTTAGCAATCAGCCCCAGCATTTT. Its translation is CASSRTVSNQPQHF.

The genes are TRBV29-1 and TRBJ2-7, with a weak D call TRBD2 (6 bases). Germline V CDR1 and CDR2: SQVTM, ANQGSEA. This CDR3 has 13 residues. Trimming took off 3 bases at V and 6 bases at J, with 15 bases between the two ends. The CDR3 sequence is CSVEQSRGVEQYF. The CDR3, as DNA: TGCAGCGTTGAGCAAAGCCGCGGGGTCGAGCAGTACTTC.

The chain carries TRBV4-3 and TRBJ2-5; unclear D gene. The ends were cut back, 1 base at V and 1 base at J, with 10 bases in the middle. Germline CDR1 LGHNA, CDR2 YSLEER. This CDR3 has 15 amino acids. The CDR3 sequence is CASSQAPGTQETQYF. CDR3 nucleotides: TGCGCCAGCAGCCAAGCCCCCGGAACCCAAGAGACCCAGTACTTC.

This clone was recorded a few times. The chain joins TRBV30 to TRBJ2-7; perhaps D is TRBD1 or TRBD2 (5 bases each). In germline, CDR1 is GTSNPN, CDR2 SVGIG (reference sequence). V was shortened by 2 bases and J by 3 bases, with 23 bases between the two germline ends. CDR3 length: 17 amino acids. DNA for the CDR3: TGTGCCTGGAGTAGGCCGGGACCAGGGCAGGGAAACTACGAGCAGTACTTC. Its protein is CAWSRPGPGQGNYEQYF.

CDR3 bases: TGTGCCTGTCAGGAGACAGTGAACACTGAAGCTTTCTTT. Its translation: CACQETVNTEAFF. This chain uses TRBV30 with TRBJ1-1, with TRBD1 as a possible D gene (5 bases). This CDR3 is built from 13 residues. Germline V lookup: CDR1 GTSNPN, CDR2 SVGIG (reference sequence). Trimming took 6 bases from V and 0 from J, leaving 11 bases between them.

Here the CDR3 DNA reads TGTGCCAGCAGGACTACAGTTAACTATGGCTACACCTTC. It yields the protein CASRTTVNYGYTF. The chain links TRBV5-6 to TRBJ1-2; no firm D call. The germline gives CDR1 SGHDT, CDR2 YYEEEE. V was trimmed by 5 bases and J by 1 base, leaving 9 bases between them. CDR3 length: 13 residues.

The chain uses TRBV6-5 and TRBJ1-1; unclear D gene. The germline V and J ends were trimmed by 0 bases and 11 bases, with 16 bases remaining between them. Germline CDR1 reads MNHEY; CDR2 reads SVGAGI. CDR3 size: 14 residues. The CDR3 DNA is TGTGCCAGCAGTTACTCTCGTGGCTCCGTCGGTGCTTTCTTT. Translated, it gives CASSYSRGSVGAFF.

About this clone: The identical CDR3 is also encoded by other nucleotide sequences in the sample. This chain uses TRBV6-5 with TRBJ1-1, with a weak D call TRBD1 (6 bases). Germline assignment: CDR1 MNHEY and CDR2 SVGAGI. Trimming removed 0 bases at V and 5 bases at J, with 7 bases between. This CDR3 contains 13 residues. CDR3 sequence reads: CASSYSGGTEAFF. CDR3 coding DNA: TGTGCCAGCAGTTACTCAGGGGGGACTGAAGCTTTCTTT.

The V gene is TRBV29-1, the J gene TRBJ2-7; no clear D. CDR1 SQVTM and CDR2 ANQGSEA come from the germline V gene. Deletions cut 8 bases from V and 0 bases from J, with 14 bases between. This CDR3 has 13 amino acids. CDR3 in DNA: TGCAGCTACTCGGTCTCTGACTCCTACGAGCAGTACTTC. Translation gives CSYSVSDSYEQYF.

The V and J genes are TRBV30 and TRBJ1-3; the D is unclear. Trimming removed 2 bases from V and 2 bases from J, with 10 bases in between. CDR1 GTSNPN and CDR2 SVGIG come from the germline V gene (reference sequence). The CDR3 covers 14 residues. The CDR3 reads CAWSKQLTGNTIYF. CDR3 in DNA: TGTGCCTGGAGTAAGCAGTTAACTGGAAACACCATATATTTT.

This chain uses TRBV6-6 with TRBJ2-1; D gene uncertain. Trimming left V 1 base short and J 6 bases short, with 7 bases between. CDR1 is MNHNY, CDR2 SVGAGI, per germline (reference sequence). The CDR3 is 13 residues long. The CDR3 DNA reads as TGTGCCAGCAGTTACTTGAGTGGCAATGAGCAGTTCTTC. It translates to CASSYLSGNEQFF.

V is TRBV28 and J is TRBJ2-1, with D unresolved. The CDR3 is 11 amino acids. CDR1 is MDHEN, CDR2 SYDVKM, per germline. V was clipped by 5 bases and J by 8 bases, with 7 bases between them. The DNA for the CDR3 is TGTGCCAGCAGTACTGTCGATGAGCAGTTCTTC. Residues: CASSTVDEQFF.